This TCR beta chain came from a study of OX40 agonist ivuxolimab in advanced cancers. This clone was seen only once. Trimming took off 6 bases at V and 3 bases at J, with 8 bases between the two ends. Germline CDR1 reads SGHNT; CDR2 reads YENEEA. CDR3 length equals 12 residues. Generated by immunoSEQ multiplex PCR, the TCRdb table keeps only in-frame clones and is missing some. The data show about 60,000 clones, about 87% seen once. The sequence derives from an adult with an advanced solid tumor such as melanoma, head and neck, liver or kidney cancer. Sequences were derived from CD4+ or CD8+ T cells sorted from blood, sampled in a trial of the OX40 agonist ivuxolimab. The rearrangement uses TRBV11-3 and TRBJ2-5; D may match TRBD1 or TRBD2 (5 bases each). CDR3 residues: CASRGTEETQYF. CDR3 DNA sequence: TGTGCCAGCAGGGGGACGGAAGAGACCCAGTACTTC.